This TCR beta chain comes out of a study of T cells in Graves' hyperthyroidism and ophthalmopathy. Study-level points and caveats: The majority of expanded thyroid clonotypes above 0.001 also appeared in blood.

RNA transcripts gave rise to amplified TCR beta CDR3 regions. RT-PCR in the first round (using the HTBI primer set) targeted the TCR CDR3. MiXCR, run by TCRdb on the multiplex PCR reads, gives a single entry per CDR3 protein. The profile shows over 500,000 distinct CDR3 sequences, 46% of them singletons. Of note for this clonotype: Its antigen remains unidentified.

V shed 7 bases and J shed 1 base, with 10 bases lying between them. There are 13 residues in the CDR3. Germline V gene lookup returns CDR1 ENHRY and CDR2 SYGVKD. Sample: peripheral blood or thyroid tissue (not recorded which). The rearrangement uses TRBV10-3 and TRBJ1-1; D ambiguous. The sequence was obtained from an adult woman with Graves' disease, either hyperthyroidism or ophthalmopathy (not recorded which). CDR3 nucleotide sequence: TGTGCCATCAAGGACGGACCGAACACTGAAGCTTTCTTT. This translates into CAIKDGPNTEAFF.